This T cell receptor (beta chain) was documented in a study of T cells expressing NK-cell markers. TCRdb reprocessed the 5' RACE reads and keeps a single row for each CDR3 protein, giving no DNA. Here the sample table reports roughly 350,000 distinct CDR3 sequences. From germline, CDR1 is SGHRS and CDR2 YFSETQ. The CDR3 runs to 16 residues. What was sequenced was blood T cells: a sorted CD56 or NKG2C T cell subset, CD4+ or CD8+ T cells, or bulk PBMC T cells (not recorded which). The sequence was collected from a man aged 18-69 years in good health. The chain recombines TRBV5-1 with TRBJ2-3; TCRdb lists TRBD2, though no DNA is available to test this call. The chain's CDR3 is CASSRGLAVVADTQYF.